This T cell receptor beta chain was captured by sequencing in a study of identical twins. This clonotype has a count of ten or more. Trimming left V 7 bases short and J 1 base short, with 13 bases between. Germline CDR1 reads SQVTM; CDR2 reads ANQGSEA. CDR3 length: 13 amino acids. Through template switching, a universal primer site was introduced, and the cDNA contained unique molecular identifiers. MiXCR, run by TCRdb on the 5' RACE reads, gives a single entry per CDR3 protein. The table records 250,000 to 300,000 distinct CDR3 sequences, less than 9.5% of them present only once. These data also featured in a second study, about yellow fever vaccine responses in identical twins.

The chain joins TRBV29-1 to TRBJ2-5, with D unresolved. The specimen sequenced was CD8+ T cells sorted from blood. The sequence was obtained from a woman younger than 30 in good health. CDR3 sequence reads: CSAATAPQETQYF. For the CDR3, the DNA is TGCAGCGCGGCAACGGCCCCCCAAGAGACCCAGTACTTC.